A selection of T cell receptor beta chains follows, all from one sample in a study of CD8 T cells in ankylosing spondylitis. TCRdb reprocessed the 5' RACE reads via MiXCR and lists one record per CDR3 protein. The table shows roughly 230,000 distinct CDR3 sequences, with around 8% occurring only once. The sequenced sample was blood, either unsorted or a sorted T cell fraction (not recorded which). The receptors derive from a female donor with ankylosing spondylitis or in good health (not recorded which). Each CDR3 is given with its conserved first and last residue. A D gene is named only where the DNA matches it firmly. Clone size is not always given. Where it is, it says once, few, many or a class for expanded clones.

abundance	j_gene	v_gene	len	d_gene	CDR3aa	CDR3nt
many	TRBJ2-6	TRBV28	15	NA	CASRPRGAGANVLTF	TGTGCCAGCAGGCCTCGAGGAGCGGGGGCCAACGTCCTGACTTTC
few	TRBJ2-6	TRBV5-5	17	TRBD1	CASGPGQAFSGANVLTF	TGTGCCAGCGGACCGGGACAGGCTTTCTCTGGGGCCAACGTCCTGACTTTC
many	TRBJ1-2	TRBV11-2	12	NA	CANKQGLGGYTF	TGTGCCAACAAACAGGGACTCGGAGGCTACACCTTC
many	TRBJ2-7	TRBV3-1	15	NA	CASSQTGTVAYEQYF	TGTGCCAGCAGCCAAACCGGGACTGTAGCCTACGAGCAGTACTTC
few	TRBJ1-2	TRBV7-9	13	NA	CASSLAGVGGYTF	TGTGCCAGCAGCTTAGCGGGGGTCGGCGGCTACACCTTC
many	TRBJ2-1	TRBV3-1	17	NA	CASSPPFIRSGDNEQFF	TGTGCCAGCAGCCCCCCTTTCATCCGATCGGGTGACAATGAGCAGTTCTTC
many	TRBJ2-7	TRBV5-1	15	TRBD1	CASSPRQGNFYEQYF	TGCGCCAGCAGCCCACGACAGGGAAATTTCTACGAGCAGTACTTC
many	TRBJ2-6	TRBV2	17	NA	CASRTDRGTSGANVLTF	TGTGCCAGCAGGACGGACAGAGGGACCTCTGGGGCCAACGTCCTGACTTTC
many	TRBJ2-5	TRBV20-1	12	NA	CSAGGVGETQYF	TGCAGTGCTGGCGGTGTAGGAGAGACCCAGTACTTC
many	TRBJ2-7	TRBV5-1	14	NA	CASSWTVAETEQYF	TGCGCCAGCAGCTGGACGGTCGCCGAAACCGAGCAGTACTTC
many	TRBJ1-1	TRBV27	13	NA	CASGPGGGAEAFF	TGTGCCAGCGGTCCGGGGGGTGGCGCTGAAGCTTTCTTT
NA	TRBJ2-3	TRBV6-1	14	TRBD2	CAIRLAGGTDTQYF	TGTGCCATCCGACTAGCGGGAGGTACAGATACGCAGTATTTT
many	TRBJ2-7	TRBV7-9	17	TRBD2	CASSTMAGTSGSSEQYF	TGTGCCAGCAGCACCATGGCCGGGACTAGCGGGAGTAGCGAGCAGTACTTC
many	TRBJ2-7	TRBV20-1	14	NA	CSARALRASDEQYF	TGCAGTGCTAGGGCCTTGAGGGCCAGTGACGAGCAGTACTTC
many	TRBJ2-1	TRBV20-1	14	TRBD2	CSARKAGGFNEQFF	TGCAGTGCTAGGAAAGCGGGAGGGTTCAATGAGCAGTTCTTC
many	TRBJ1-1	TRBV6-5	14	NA	CASSYSLRGTEAFF	TGTGCCAGCAGTTACAGTCTACGGGGCACTGAAGCTTTCTTT
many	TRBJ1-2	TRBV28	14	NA	CASSPRGADYGYTF	TGTGCCAGCAGTCCCCGGGGCGCCGACTATGGCTACACCTTC
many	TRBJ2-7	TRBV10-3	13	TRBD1	CAISWDSYYEQYF	TGTGCCATCAGCTGGGACAGTTACTACGAGCAGTACTTC
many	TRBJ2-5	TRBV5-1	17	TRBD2	CASSWGTSGRLKETQYF	TGCGCCAGCAGCTGGGGGACTAGCGGGAGACTCAAGGAGACCCAGTACTTC
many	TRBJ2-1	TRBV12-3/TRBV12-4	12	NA	CASKAAGDEQFF	TGTGCCAGCAAGGCGGCAGGGGATGAGCAGTTCTTC
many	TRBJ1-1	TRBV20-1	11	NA	CSASSPPEAFF	TGCAGTGCCAGCAGCCCCCCTGAAGCTTTCTTT
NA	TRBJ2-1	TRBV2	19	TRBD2	CAFCSSGLAGGDSYNEQFF	TGTGCCTTCTGTTCTTCGGGACTAGCGGGCGGGGACTCCTACAATGAGCAGTTCTTC
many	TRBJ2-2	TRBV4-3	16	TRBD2	CASTRASGYNTGELFF	TGCGCCAGCACGCGGGCTAGCGGGTACAACACCGGGGAGCTGTTTTTT
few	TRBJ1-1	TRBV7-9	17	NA	CASSPPRGEQSYTEAFF	TGTGCCAGCAGCCCCCCGCGGGGGGAACAGTCTTACACTGAAGCTTTCTTT
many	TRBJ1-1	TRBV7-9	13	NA	CASSFGLNTEAFF	TGTGCCAGCAGCTTCGGACTGAACACTGAAGCTTTCTTT
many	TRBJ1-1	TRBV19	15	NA	CASSMGLMINTEAFF	TGTGCCAGTAGTATGGGCCTTATGATCAACACTGAAGCTTTCTTT
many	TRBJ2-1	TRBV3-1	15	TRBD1	CASSQVDRGPNEQFF	TGTGCCAGCAGCCAAGTGGACAGGGGGCCCAATGAGCAGTTCTTC
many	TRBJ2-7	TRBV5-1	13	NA	CASSIGGSYEQYF	TGCGCCAGCAGTATAGGCGGTTCCTACGAGCAGTACTTC
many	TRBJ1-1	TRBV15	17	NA	CATSRDIGEGMNTEAFF	TGTGCCACCAGCAGAGATATCGGGGAAGGAATGAACACTGAAGCTTTCTTT
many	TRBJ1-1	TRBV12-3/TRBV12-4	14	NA	CASSLANRATEAFF	TGTGCCAGCAGTTTAGCGAACAGGGCCACTGAAGCTTTCTTT
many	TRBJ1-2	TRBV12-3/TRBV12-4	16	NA	CASSPWTVTFSYGYTF	TGTGCCAGCAGCCCCTGGACCGTCACGTTCTCCTATGGCTACACCTTC
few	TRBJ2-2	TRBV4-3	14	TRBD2	CATGLAPNTGELFF	TGCGCCACCGGACTAGCTCCGAACACCGGGGAGCTGTTTTTT
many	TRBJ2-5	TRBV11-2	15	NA	CASSLVGPSGETQYF	TGTGCCAGCAGCTTAGTCGGCCCTTCGGGAGAGACCCAGTACTTC
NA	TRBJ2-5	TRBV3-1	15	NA	CASTSFSTAQETQYF	TGTGCCAGCACCTCTTTCTCGACAGCCCAAGAGACCCAGTACTTC
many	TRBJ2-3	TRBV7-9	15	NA	CASSTSPSVSDTQYF	TGTGCCAGCAGCACCTCCCCTAGCGTGTCAGATACGCAGTATTTT
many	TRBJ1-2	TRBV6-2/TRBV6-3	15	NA	CASSSYVAGEYGYTF	TGTGCCAGCAGTTCTTATGTGGCGGGGGAATATGGCTACACCTTC
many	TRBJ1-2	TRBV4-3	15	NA	CASSQDTGRGYGYTF	TGCGCCAGCAGCCAAGATACAGGGAGAGGGTATGGCTACACCTTC
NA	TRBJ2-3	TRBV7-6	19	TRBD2	CASSLARGGLAAFTDTQYF	TGTGCCAGCAGCTTAGCGAGAGGGGGACTAGCCGCTTTCACAGATACGCAGTATTTT
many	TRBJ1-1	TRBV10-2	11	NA	CASSEGQPAFF	TGCGCCAGCAGTGAGGGACAGCCAGCTTTCTTT
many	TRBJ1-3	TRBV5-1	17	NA	CASSLARGGSSGNTIYF	TGCGCCAGCAGCTTGGCGCGAGGGGGTAGCTCTGGAAACACCATATATTTT
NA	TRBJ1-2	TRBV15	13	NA	CATSRDRTGGYTF	TGTGCCACCAGCAGAGATAGGACGGGGGGCTACACCTTC
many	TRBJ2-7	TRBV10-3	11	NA	CAISEGYEQYF	TGTGCCATCAGTGAGGGGTACGAGCAGTACTTC
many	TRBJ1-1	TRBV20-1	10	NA	CSASGVEAFF	TGCAGTGCTAGTGGAGTTGAAGCTTTCTTT
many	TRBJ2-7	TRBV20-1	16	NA	CSASGFGGEWENEQYF	TGCAGTGCTAGTGGCTTTGGTGGGGAATGGGAGAATGAGCAGTACTTC
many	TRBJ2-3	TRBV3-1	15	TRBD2	CASSSREREPDTQYF	TGTGCCAGCAGCTCCCGGGAGCGGGAGCCAGATACGCAGTATTTT
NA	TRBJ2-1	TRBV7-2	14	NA	CASSVRPQHNEQFF	TGTGCCAGCAGCGTTCGGCCACAACACAATGAGCAGTTCTTC
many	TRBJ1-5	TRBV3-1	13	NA	CASSQSWRQPQHF	TGTGCCAGCAGCCAATCATGGCGTCAGCCCCAGCATTTT